These 15 T cell receptor beta chains were all obtained from the same sample, sequenced in a study of blood T cells in healthy people across ages. The second PCR ran about 6 to 12 cycles with a sample-barcoded 5' primer and J-beta primers. TCRdb called the 5' RACE reads again in MiXCR, with one record for every CDR3 protein. The table has about 2 million distinct CDR3 sequences, around half seen once; the top ten hold 2.1%. Sequenced sample: blood. These receptors came from a woman between 35 and 50 years old in good health.

V gene TRBV29-1 combines with J gene TRBJ2-3, with D tentatively TRBD1 or TRBD2 (5 bases each). CDR1 SQVTM and CDR2 ANQGSEA come from the germline V gene. The CDR3 has 12 residues. Deletions cut 3 bases from V and 8 bases from J, with 12 bases between. DNA of the CDR3: TGCAGCGTTGATTCGGCTGGGGGTACGCAGTATTTT. It specifies CSVDSAGGTQYF.

The chain carries TRBV11-2 and TRBJ2-3; 9 positions match TRBD2. V shed 6 bases and J 2 bases; nucleotides not matched to a gene: 9. Germline V lookup: CDR1 SGHAT, CDR2 FQNNGV. This CDR3 has 16 amino acids. The CDR3 nucleotides read TGTGCCAGCAGGAAGGTAGCGGGGGCCCTCACAGATACGCAGTATTTT. This codes for CASRKVAGALTDTQYF. Variable domain in full (rest from reference TRBV11-2 and TRBJ2-3): EAGVAQSPRYKIIEKRQSVAFWCNPISGHATLYWYQQILGQGPKLLIQFQNNGVVDDSQLPKDRFSAERLKGVDSTLKIQPAKLEDSAVYLCASRKVAGALTDTQYFGPGTRLTVL.

The CDR3 region has the DNA TGTGCCACCTTTAGCTCTGGGGCCAACGTCCTGACTTTC. Protein: CATFSSGANVLTF. This rearrangement joins TRBV10-3 to TRBJ2-6; D unclear. Germline CDR1 is ENHRY and CDR2 is SYGVKD. V was shortened by 10 bases and J by 0 bases, with 7 bases between the two germline ends. This CDR3 region has 13 residues.

This sequence joins TRBV11-2 and TRBJ2-7; 8 bases match TRBD1. The end of the DNA is better explained by TRBJ2-5, so the J call may be wrong. Germline CDR1 SGHAT, CDR2 FQNNGV. The CDR3 is 14 residues long. The CDR3 region has the DNA TGTGCCAGCAGCCCGACAGGGGCCTGGGAGACCCAGTACTTC. Its translation is CASSPTGAWETQYF.

This clonotype was recorded at least ten times. V usage is TRBV7-9 and J usage is TRBJ1-5, with TRBD1 matching over 9 bases. Trimming cost V 5 bases and J 6 bases; bases outside gene matches: 5. Per the germline V gene, CDR1 is SEHNR and CDR2 is FQNEAQ (reference sequence). This CDR3 is 14 amino acids long. CDR3 DNA: TGTGCCAGCAGCCGATGGGGACAGGGTCAGCCCCAGCATTTT. It translates to CASSRWGQGQPQHF.

This clonotype showed up just a few times. The chain combines TRBV4-2 with TRBJ2-7; D call uncertain. In germline, CDR1 is LGHNA, CDR2 YNFKEQ. V lost 0 bases and J lost 3, with 15 bases in between. The CDR3 has 16 amino acids. CDR3 sequence reads: CASSQEADRRLYEQYF. In DNA, the CDR3 is TGTGCCAGCAGCCAAGAGGCGGATCGCCGGCTCTACGAGCAGTACTTC.

This clonotype was observed a handful of times. The V gene is TRBV7-9, the J gene TRBJ2-5; a possible D gene is TRBD1 (5 bases). V lost 2 bases to trimming and J lost 4 bases, with 17 bases between them. The germline V gene encodes CDR1 SEHNR and CDR2 FQNEAQ (reference sequence). The CDR3 loop spans 16 amino acids. CDR3 DNA sequence: TGTGCCAGCAGCTTAAGGGGTTGGGTCCACCGAGAGACCCAGTACTTC. As protein: CASSLRGWVHRETQYF.

The gene calls are TRBV6-1 and TRBJ2-3; D is undetermined. V lost 5 bases to trimming and J lost 0 bases, with 12 bases between them. This CDR3 region has 15 residues. The germline V gene has CDR1 MNHNS and CDR2 SASEGT. The CDR3 DNA reads as TGTGCCAGCAGTTGGCCTCCGACTAGCACAGATACGCAGTATTTT. Translation: CASSWPPTSTDTQYF.

This clonotype appeared a few times. The rearrangement uses TRBV9 and TRBJ2-1; 8 bases are a match to TRBD1. V dropped 3 bases and J dropped 1; count of bases not matched to a gene: 3. The CDR3 sequence is 15 residues long. The germline gives CDR1 SGDLS, CDR2 YYNGEE. The DNA of the CDR3 is TGTGCCAGCAGCGGACAGGGGAATTCCTACAATGAGCAGTTCTTC. It yields the protein CASSGQGNSYNEQFF.

The chain combines TRBV20-1 with TRBJ2-5, with D unclear. The CDR3 has 13 amino acids. In germline, CDR1 is DFQATT, CDR2 SNEGSKA (reference sequence). Trimming left V 5 bases short and J 1 base short, with 11 bases between. The CDR3 loop is CSAPGQIQETQYF. In DNA form, the CDR3 reads TGCAGTGCTCCTGGCCAGATCCAAGAGACCCAGTACTTC.

The chain has TRBV9 and TRBJ2-1, with 7 bases fitting TRBD1. CDR1 SGDLS and CDR2 YYNGEE come from the germline V gene. The CDR3 extends over 12 amino acids. V shed 5 bases, J shed 8 bases, and the junction held 4 bases outside the gene matches. CDR3 in DNA: TGTGCCAGCAGTGGGGACAGACATGAGCAGTTCTTC. This sequence encodes CASSGDRHEQFF.

The chain has TRBV20-1 and TRBJ1-5; D is perhaps TRBD1 (5 bases). There are 15 residues in the CDR3. Germline V lookup: CDR1 DFQATT, CDR2 SNEGSKA (reference sequence). Between the trimmed V and J ends, which lost 0 bases and 4 bases, there was a span of 13 bases. The CDR3 region has the DNA TGCAGTGCTAGAGATCCGGTAAGGGGAAATCAGCCCCAGCATTTT. Its translation: CSARDPVRGNQPQHF.

This clonotype was observed many times. The rearrangement joins TRBV7-2 to TRBJ2-5; perhaps D is TRBD1 or TRBD2 (6 bases each). The V end was cut by 8 bases, the J end by 2 bases, with 15 bases between. Germline V lookup: CDR1 SGHTA, CDR2 FQGNSA. CDR3 length: 14 residues. The CDR3 DNA reads TGTGCCAGCGGACTAACAGGGAGTCAAGAGACCCAGTACTTC. Protein: CASGLTGSQETQYF.

In this sample, this clonotype turned up many times. The genes are TRBV29-1 and TRBJ2-4; either TRBD1 or TRBD2 may supply D (5 bases each). Germline V gene lookup returns CDR1 SQVTM and CDR2 ANQGSEA. The CDR3 sequence is 17 residues long. V lost 4 bases to trimming and J lost 0 bases, with 19 bases between them. The CDR3 region has the DNA TGCAGCGTTGTGGGGCTTGACCGGGACCTAGCCAAAAACATTCAGTACTTC. Encoded protein: CSVVGLDRDLAKNIQYF.

The CDR3 sequence is CASSQDPGTRRNQPQHF. Written as DNA, the CDR3 is TGCGCCAGCAGCCAAGATCCCGGGACAAGGAGGAATCAGCCCCAGCATTTT. This rearrangement joins TRBV4-1 to TRBJ1-5, with a weak D call TRBD1 (6 bases). Between the trimmed V and J ends, which lost 0 bases and 4 bases, there was a span of 16 bases. There are 17 residues in the CDR3. Germline V gene lookup returns CDR1 MGHRA and CDR2 YSYEKL.